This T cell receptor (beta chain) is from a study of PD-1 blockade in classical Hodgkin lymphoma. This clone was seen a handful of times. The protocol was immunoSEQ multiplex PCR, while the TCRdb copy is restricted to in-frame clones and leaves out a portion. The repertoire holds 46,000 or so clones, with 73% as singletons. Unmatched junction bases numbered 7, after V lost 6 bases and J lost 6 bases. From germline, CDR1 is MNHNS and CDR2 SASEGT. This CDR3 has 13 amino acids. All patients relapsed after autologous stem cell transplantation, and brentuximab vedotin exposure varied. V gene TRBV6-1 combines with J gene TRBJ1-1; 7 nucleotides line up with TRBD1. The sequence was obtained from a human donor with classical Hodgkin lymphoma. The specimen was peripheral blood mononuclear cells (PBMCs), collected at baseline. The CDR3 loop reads CASRTTGLSEAFF. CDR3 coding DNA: TGTGCCAGCAGAACGACAGGGCTCTCTGAAGCTTTCTTT.